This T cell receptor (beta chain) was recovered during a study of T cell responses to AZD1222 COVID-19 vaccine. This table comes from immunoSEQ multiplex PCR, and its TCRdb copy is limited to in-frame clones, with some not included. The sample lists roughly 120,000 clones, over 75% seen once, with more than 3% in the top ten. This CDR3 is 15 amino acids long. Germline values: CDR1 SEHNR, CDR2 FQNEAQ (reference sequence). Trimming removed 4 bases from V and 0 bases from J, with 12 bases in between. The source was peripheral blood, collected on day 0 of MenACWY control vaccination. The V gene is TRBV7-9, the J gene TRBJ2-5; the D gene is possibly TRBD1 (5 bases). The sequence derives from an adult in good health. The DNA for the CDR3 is TGTGCCAGCAGCTCTAACGACAGAGACCAAGAGACCCAGTACTTC. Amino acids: CASSSNDRDQETQYF.